The 30 T cell receptor beta chains below were found in one sample sequenced in a study of T cells in Graves' hyperthyroidism and ophthalmopathy. The TCR beta CDR3 regions underwent amplification using RNA transcripts as the source. First-round RT-PCR of the TCR CDR3 relied on the HTBI primer set. Each CDR3 protein is one row after TCRdb ran MiXCR on the multiplex PCR reads. In the table there are around 190,000 distinct CDR3 sequences, 15% to 20% of which are singletons. The sample was blood. The receptors shown here come from a woman between 45 and 60 years old with Graves' hyperthyroidism.

The chain uses TRBV7-9 and TRBJ1-1; no definite D call. This CDR3 spans 14 amino acids. Germline V CDR1 and CDR2: SEHNR, FQNEAQ (reference sequence). With 1 base removed from V and 5 bases from J, the gap between germline ends came to 11 bases. The CDR3 DNA follows: TGTGCCAGCAGCTTAGTGCAGGTCGTGACTGAAGCTTTCTTT. It is translated as CASSLVQVVTEAFF.

The sample holds many counts of this clonotype. CDR3 sequence reads: CSADQGSDEKLFF. The DNA for the CDR3 is TGCAGTGCTGACCAGGGGTCGGATGAAAAACTGTTTTTT. The rearrangement joins TRBV20-1 to TRBJ1-4; a possible D gene is TRBD1 (6 bases). The CDR3 totals 13 residues. Germline-derived CDR1 and CDR2 are DFQATT and SNEGSKA (reference sequence). Trimming cost V 5 bases and J 6 bases, with 13 bases left between them.

In its sample, this clonotype was seen many times. The chain uses TRBV10-2 and TRBJ2-2; D might be TRBD1 (6 bases). V shed 6 bases and J shed 7 bases, with 18 bases lying between them. The CDR3 contains 15 residues. Germline V gene data show CDR1 as WSHSY and CDR2 as SAAADI. The DNA of the CDR3 is TGCGCCAGCAGCCTCACTTCAGGGGCGGTCGGGGAGCTGTTTTTT. The encoded protein is CASSLTSGAVGELFF.

This chain joins TRBV12-3 or TRBV12-4 and TRBJ2-7; D tentatively fits TRBD1 or TRBD2 (5 bases each). Deletions cut 4 bases from V and 5 bases from J, with 15 bases between. This CDR3 is built from 14 residues. Here the CDR3 reads CASSSHRGVDEQYF. CDR3 nucleotides: TGTGCCAGCAGTTCCCATCGAGGGGTGGACGAGCAGTACTTC.

This clonotype has a count of ten or more. This sequence joins TRBV27 and TRBJ2-1; D is perhaps TRBD1 (5 bases). The CDR3 extends over 13 amino acids. The germline V and J ends were trimmed by 7 bases and 15 bases, with 22 bases remaining between them. Germline loops: CDR1 MNHEY, CDR2 SMNVEV (reference sequence). CDR3 residues: CASTSWSGPGTFF. The CDR3 nucleotides are TGTGCCAGCACTTCTTGGTCAGGGCCGGGCACGTTCTTC.

The chain combines TRBV5-1 with TRBJ1-1; 7 bases agree with TRBD1. This CDR3 is built from 16 residues. CDR1 is SGHRS and CDR2 is YFSETQ in the germline V gene. V gave up 4 bases and J gave up 1 base; unmatched junction bases: 10. CDR3 sequence reads: CASSGMTGQGNTEAFF. In nucleotides, the CDR3 is TGCGCCAGCAGCGGAATGACAGGGCAGGGGAACACTGAAGCTTTCTTT.

This clonotype turned up a few times. The V and J genes are TRBV19 and TRBJ1-2; D is possibly TRBD1 (5 bases). The germline gives CDR1 LNHDA, CDR2 SQIVND (reference sequence). V was pared by 5 bases and J by 3 bases, with 10 bases between. The CDR3 is 13 amino acids. CDR3 nucleotide sequence: TGTGCCAGTAGTGAGGGACGGTACTATGGCTACACCTTC. It translates to CASSEGRYYGYTF.

This clonotype was seen at least ten times. The chain combines TRBV4-1 with TRBJ1-1; D gene ambiguous. Germline lookup yields CDR1 MGHRA and CDR2 YSYEKL. Trimming removed 1 base at V and 1 base at J, with 7 bases between. The CDR3 extends over 14 amino acids. The CDR3 reads CASSQVWENTEAFF. In nucleotides, the CDR3 is TGCGCCAGCAGCCAAGTTTGGGAGAACACTGAAGCTTTCTTT.

The chain has TRBV12-3 or TRBV12-4 and TRBJ1-1; a weak D match, TRBD1 (6 bases). With 5 bases removed from V and 4 bases from J, the gap between germline ends came to 14 bases. The CDR3 consists of 14 residues. CDR3 nucleotides: TGTGCCAGCAGTCCACAACAGGGTGGCACTGAAGCTTTCTTT. This translates into CASSPQQGGTEAFF.

This clonotype was recorded at least ten times. The chain is built from TRBV19 and TRBJ1-1, with D maybe TRBD1 (5 bases). Trimming left V 5 bases short and J 1 base short, with 14 bases between. The CDR3 consists of 15 residues. Germline CDR1 reads LNHDA; CDR2 reads SQIVND (reference sequence). CDR3 DNA: TGTGCCAGTAGTGTCCAACCGGGACGGAACACTGAAGCTTTCTTT. It codes for CASSVQPGRNTEAFF.

V and J are TRBV4-3 and TRBJ2-3, with no clear D. The germline V gene encodes CDR1 LGHNA and CDR2 YSLEER. V was shortened by 1 base and J by 4 bases, with 9 bases between the two germline ends. CDR3 length equals 14 residues. DNA for the CDR3: TGCGCCAGCAGCCAAGGACGGAAGGCAGATACGCAGTATTTT. Translating it yields CASSQGRKADTQYF.

This clonotype was counted ten times or more. J is TRBJ2-5 and V is TRBV7-9; D not certain. V was clipped by 5 bases and J by 5 bases, with 21 bases between them. From germline, CDR1 is SEHNR and CDR2 FQNEAQ (reference sequence). CDR3 length: 16 residues. CDR3 protein: CASSGGDRALGETQYF. The CDR3 DNA reads as TGTGCCAGCAGCGGTGGAGATCGGGCCCTCGGGGAGACCCAGTACTTC.

The V gene is TRBV4-1, the J gene TRBJ2-5; 9 bases map to TRBD2. V trimming: 4 bases; J trimming: 2 bases; junction bases outside the gene matches: 8. The CDR3 is 16 residues long. The germline gives CDR1 MGHRA, CDR2 YSYEKL. In nucleotides, the CDR3 is TGCGCCAGCAGCCCCCAGGTAGCGGGGGTTCAAGAGACCCAGTACTTC. Its protein is CASSPQVAGVQETQYF.

The CDR3 DNA reads TGTGCCAGCAGCTCCGGGACTAGCGGCTACGAGCAGTACTTC. Amino acid sequence: CASSSGTSGYEQYF. The chain recombines TRBV7-2 with TRBJ2-7; TRBD2 aligns across 11 bases. The CDR3 runs 14 residues. Per the germline V gene, CDR1 is SGHTA and CDR2 is FQGNSA. The ends lost 4 bases at V and 3 bases at J; junction bases unmatched: 2.

About this clonotype itself: This may stem from a read error, because a much larger clone lies one nucleotide away. The chain joins TRBV7-9 to TRBJ1-5; D is uncertain. Germline V gives CDR1 SEHNR, CDR2 FQNEAQ (reference sequence). The CDR3 is made up of 13 amino acids. The CDR3: CASSSQANPPQHF. CDR3 sequence (DNA): TGTGCCAGCAGCTCTCAGGCAAATCCGCCCCAGCATTTT.

This clonotype was seen ten or more times. The chain employs TRBV11-2 and TRBJ1-2; D perhaps matches TRBD1 (5 bases). The CDR3 has 13 residues. With 5 bases removed from V and 5 bases from J, the gap between germline ends came to 12 bases. Germline assignment: CDR1 SGHAT and CDR2 FQNNGV. CDR3 sequence: CASSPGTTYGYTF. In DNA form, the CDR3 reads TGTGCCAGCAGCCCTGGGACCACGTATGGCTACACCTTC.

This clonotype was found a few times. The V gene is TRBV6-5, the J gene TRBJ2-3, with 10 bases identical to TRBD2. Germline CDR1 is MNHEY and CDR2 is SVGAGI. The V and J ends lost 4 bases and 4 bases, in that order; junction bases with no gene match: 11. The CDR3 has 17 amino acids. The CDR3 loop reads CASSFLSGGRYPDTQYF. The CDR3 nucleotides read TGTGCCAGCAGTTTCCTTAGCGGGGGGCGTTACCCAGATACGCAGTATTTT.

In its sample, this clonotype was seen a few times. The chain uses TRBV5-1 and TRBJ1-2, with D possibly being TRBD1 (6 bases). The CDR3 has 15 residues. Trimming took 0 bases from V and 5 from J, leaving 14 bases between them. From germline, CDR1 is SGHRS and CDR2 YFSETQ. The CDR3 DNA is TGCGCCAGCAGCTTGGAAGGGACAATCTATTATGGCTACACCTTC. Amino acid sequence: CASSLEGTIYYGYTF. The whole variable domain, remainder taken from reference TRBV5-1 and TRBJ1-2, is KAGVTQTPRYLIKTRGQQVTLSCSPISGHRSVSWYQQTPGQGLQFLFEYFSETQRNKGNFPGRFSGRQFSNSRSEMNVSTLELGDSALYLCASSLEGTIYYGYTFGSGTRLTVV.

This clonotype was observed many times. The chain is built from TRBV7-2 and TRBJ1-3; D uncertain. The CDR3 consists of 13 residues. Trimming shortened V by 6 bases and J by 8 bases, and 14 bases separated the two germline ends. Germline CDR1 is SGHTA and CDR2 is FQGNSA. CDR3 sequence: CASRQLSGDTIYF. CDR3 sequence (DNA): TGTGCCAGCAGACAACTCTCCGGAGACACCATATATTTT.

This clonotype was found many times. The J gene is TRBJ1-1, the V gene TRBV18; D unresolved. CDR1 and CDR2 from the germline V gene are KGHSH and LQKENI. CDR3 size: 14 residues. Trimming took 2 bases from V and 0 from J, leaving 7 bases between them. CDR3 protein: CASSPAIMNTEAFF. CDR3 sequence (DNA): TGTGCCAGCTCACCAGCTATCATGAACACTGAAGCTTTCTTT.

This clonotype was detected ten times or more. The CDR3 spells CSAPTPGLAGGRFTGETQYF. CDR3 DNA sequence: TGCAGTGCTCCGACCCCGGGACTAGCGGGGGGGCGGTTCACAGGGGAGACCCAGTACTTC. V and J are TRBV20-1 and TRBJ2-5; 16 bases match TRBD2. V gave up 5 bases and J gave up 5 bases; unmatched junction bases: 20. CDR1 and CDR2 from the germline V gene are DFQATT and SNEGSKA (reference sequence). The CDR3 extends over 20 amino acids.

The chain is built from TRBV7-9 and TRBJ2-1, with D possibly TRBD2 on 6 matching bases. Germline-derived CDR1 and CDR2 are SEHNR and FQNEAQ (reference sequence). Trimming stripped 0 bases from V and 0 bases from J, with 9 bases between. This CDR3 contains 16 residues. The CDR3 DNA follows: TGTGCCAGCAGCTTAGCGGGAGGTGTCTCCTACAATGAGCAGTTCTTC. Its translation: CASSLAGGVSYNEQFF. The full variable domain, in which reference TRBV7-9 and TRBJ2-1 provide the parts outside the CDR3, is DTGVSQNPRHKITKRGQNVTFRCDPISEHNRLYWYRQTLGQGPEFLTYFQNEAQLEKSRLLSDRFSAERPKGSFSTLEIQRTEQGDSAMYLCASSLAGGVSYNEQFFGPGTRLTVL.

Concerning this clonotype itself: A read error is possible here, since a much larger clone lies one base away. The gene calls are TRBV5-1 and TRBJ2-2; 7 bases agree with TRBD1. Germline assignment: CDR1 SGHRS and CDR2 YFSETQ. CDR3 length: 15 residues. The CDR3 DNA follows: TGCGCCAGCTCACAACAGGGGCTGAACGCCGGGGAGCTGTTTTTT. This translates into CASSQQGLNAGELFF.

J is TRBJ2-2 and V is TRBV19, with 9 positions matching TRBD1. Germline V gene lookup returns CDR1 LNHDA and CDR2 SQIVND (reference sequence). V shed 6 bases, J shed 7 bases, and the junction held 12 bases outside the gene matches. This CDR3 has 16 amino acids. The CDR3 spells CASRRSDRGAVGELFF. The CDR3 nucleotides are TGTGCCAGTAGACGCTCCGACAGGGGGGCGGTCGGGGAGCTGTTTTTT.

This clonotype was counted ten times or more. The chain carries TRBV2 and TRBJ1-6; no firm D call. CDR3 size: 15 residues. CDR1 and CDR2 (germline): SNHLY, FYNNEI. Trimming took off 6 bases at V and 7 bases at J, with 16 bases between the two ends. The CDR3 spells CASRSDLLRNSPLHF. The CDR3 DNA sequence: TGTGCCAGCAGGTCGGACCTCCTTCGGAATTCACCCCTCCACTTT. Filled out from reference TRBV2 and TRBJ1-6, the complete variable domain reads EPEVTQTPSHQVTQMGQEVILRCVPISNHLYFYWYRQILGQKVEFLVSFYNNEISEKSEIFDDQFSVERPDGSNFTLKIRSTKLEDSAMYFCASRSDLLRNSPLHFGNGTRLTVT.

Concerning this clonotype itself: Given a much more abundant clone one base away, this may be a read error. This rearrangement joins TRBV6-5 to TRBJ1-2; 11 bases are shared with TRBD1. Trimming at V came to 6 bases and at J to 7 bases, leaving 10 bases not matched to a gene. The germline V gene encodes CDR1 MNHEY and CDR2 SVGAGI. The CDR3 consists of 15 residues. In DNA, the CDR3 is TGTGCCAGCAGCTTAACGGGACAGGGGGAGAGTGGCTACACCTTC. Amino acids: CASSLTGQGESGYTF.

With respect to this clonotype: A read error may account for a junction end that differs from germline. The rearrangement uses TRBV5-1 and TRBJ2-3, with TRBD2 identical over 12 bases. The germline V gene has CDR1 SGHRS and CDR2 YFSETQ. This CDR3 region has 15 residues. The CDR3 nucleotides are TGCGCCAGCAGCTTGGGACTAGCGGGGGTAGATAAGCAGTATTTT. Protein sequence: CASSLGLAGVDKQYF. Full variable domain (missing parts from reference TRBV5-1 and TRBJ2-3): KAGVTQTPRYLIKTRGQQVTLSCSPISGHRSVSWYQQTPGQGLQFLFEYFSETQRNKGNFPGRFSGRQFSNSRSEMNVSTLELGDSALYLCASSLGLAGVDKQYFGPGTRLTVL.

This clonotype was seen a single time. A read error may explain this, as a much larger clone is one base away. V usage is TRBV19 and J usage is TRBJ2-5; D might be TRBD1 (6 bases). Trimming removed 7 bases from V and 9 bases from J, with 18 bases in between. In germline, CDR1 is LNHDA, CDR2 SQIVND (reference sequence). This CDR3 has 13 residues. CDR3 coding DNA: TGTGCCAGTATTGGGGTCAGGGGCATGGCCCAGTACTTC. Translating gives CASIGVRGMAQYF.

The chain uses TRBV4-1 and TRBJ1-1, with D possibly being TRBD1 (5 bases). In germline, CDR1 is MGHRA, CDR2 YSYEKL. This CDR3 is built from 19 residues. Trimming took off 3 bases at V and 10 bases at J, with 33 bases between the two ends. Here the CDR3 DNA reads TGCGCCAGCAGCCATGAACTCACCGGGACCCAACCCGCCGGCCGGGGAGCTTTCTTT. Translation gives CASSHELTGTQPAGRGAFF.

This clonotype has more than one count but fewer than ten. The chain couples TRBV18 to TRBJ1-2, with 9 bases fitting TRBD1. V lost 3 bases to trimming and J lost 7 bases; unmatched junction nucleotides: 3. Germline V gene lookup returns CDR1 KGHSH and CDR2 LQKENI. The CDR3 runs to 13 residues. CDR3 sequence reads: CASSPGQGSGYTF. The CDR3 nucleotides read TGTGCCAGCTCACCTGGACAGGGGAGTGGCTACACCTTC.